This T cell receptor beta chain is from a study of patients and donors after allogeneic stem cell transplantation. This clonotype was counted ten times or more. TCRdb reprocessed the RT-PCR reads with MiXCR, giving one entry per CDR3 protein. The sample holds roughly 230,000 distinct CDR3 sequences, 12% to 15% seen once. Trimming left V 0 bases short and J 2 bases short, with 11 bases between. There are 15 residues in the CDR3. Germline CDR1 is LGHNA and CDR2 is YSLEER. Sequenced sample: blood, either unsorted or a sorted T cell fraction (not recorded which). The receptor was isolated from a human donor who was either an allogeneic HSCT recipient or a stem cell or donor lymphocyte infusion donor (not recorded which). It is not recorded whose cells these are; they may come from a transplant donor. The chain uses TRBV4-3 and TRBJ2-7, with D tentatively TRBD1 (7 bases). CDR3 coding DNA: TGCGCCAGCAGCCAAGAGGGCAGGGGGGCCTACGAGCAGTACTTC. Translated: CASSQEGRGAYEQYF.